This is a list of T cell receptor beta chains from one sample in a study of T-cell memory formation after mild COVID-19. TCRdb used MiXCR to reprocess the 5' RACE reads, holding one entry per CDR3 protein. The table includes approximately 290,000 distinct CDR3 sequences, roughly 21% detected once. Sequencing used PBMCs or a T cell subset sorted from them (not recorded which). The receptors here all came from a young man who had mild COVID-19 (a few samples of this study predate the infection). Cell type and time point are not known. CDR3s include the opening cysteine and the closing phenylalanine or tryptophan. D genes are given only for firm matches. Not all rows give a size; the values are once, few, many and, for expanded clones, a class.

TRBV12-3/TRBV12-4,TRBJ1-5,TRBD1,once,CASSFGRGEDQPQHF,TGTGCCAGCAGTTTCGGCAGGGGGGAGGATCAGCCCCAGCATTTT
TRBV5-1,TRBJ1-1,TRBD1,few,CASSLVGQGEAFF,TGCGCCAGCAGCTTGGTGGGACAGGGGGAAGCTTTCTTT
TRBV29-1,TRBJ1-5,TRBD1,.,CSVGQGTNQPQHF,TGCAGCGTTGGACAGGGGACGAATCAGCCCCAGCATTTT
TRBV5-1,TRBJ2-3,.,.,CASRFEGTDTQYF,TGCGCCAGCCGCTTCGAAGGTACAGATACGCAGTATTTT
TRBV7-3,TRBJ2-3,.,.,CASSLTSRGSTDTQYF,TGTGCCAGCAGCTTAACGTCCAGGGGCAGCACAGATACGCAGTATTTT
TRBV24-1,TRBJ1-5,TRBD1,.,CATSDCQGEQPQHF,TGTGCCACCAGTGACTGCCAGGGGGAGCAGCCCCAGCATTTT
TRBV7-9,TRBJ2-5,TRBD2,.,CASSLRSGGLSRETQYF,TGTGCCAGCAGCTTGCGTAGCGGGGGTTTGTCACGGGAGACCCAGTACTTC
TRBV29-1,TRBJ1-1,.,.,CSVDTGSSTEAFF,TGCAGCGTTGACACAGGGTCGTCCACTGAAGCTTTCTTT
TRBV19,TRBJ1-1,.,few,CASSMYENTEAFF,TGTGCCAGTAGTATGTACGAGAACACTGAAGCTTTCTTT
TRBV7-2,TRBJ2-3,TRBD1,.,CASSAGTGWADTQYF,TGTGCCAGCAGCGCAGGGACAGGGTGGGCAGATACGCAGTATTTT
TRBV5-8,TRBJ2-1,.,once,CASSLGTRRAYNEQFF,TGTGCCAGCAGCTTGGGCACCCGTCGGGCCTACAATGAGCAGTTCTTC
TRBV7-6,TRBJ1-1,.,.,CASSLLVGSAEAFF,TGTGCCAGCAGCTTATTAGTAGGGTCGGCTGAAGCTTTCTTT
TRBV7-7,TRBJ1-1,.,few,CASSQDSNTEAFF,TGTGCTAGCAGCCAGGACTCGAACACTGAAGCTTTCTTT
TRBV5-1,TRBJ1-4,.,few,CASSASGGEKLFF,TGCGCCAGCAGCGCAAGCGGGGGTGAAAAACTGTTTTTT
TRBV5-1,TRBJ2-5,.,.,CASSLTPQGAQYF,TGCGCCAGCAGCTTAACACCGCAGGGCGCCCAGTACTTC
TRBV5-6,TRBJ1-2,.,few,CASRGEDYGYTF,TGTGCCAGCAGGGGGGAGGACTATGGCTACACCTTC
TRBV10-3,TRBJ2-5,.,.,CASTGKTEGAETQYF,TGTGCCTCCACCGGGAAAACCGAAGGGGCAGAGACCCAGTACTTC
TRBV5-1,TRBJ2-3,TRBD2,.,CASSLRLAGGSSTDTQYF,TGCGCCAGCAGCTTGAGACTAGCGGGGGGAAGTAGCACAGATACGCAGTATTTT
TRBV7-8,TRBJ2-3,.,.,CASTAYEGPTDTQYF,TGTGCCAGCACCGCTTACGAGGGGCCCACAGATACGCAGTATTTT
TRBV18,TRBJ1-2,TRBD1,few,CASSASDRVSYGYTF,TGTGCCAGCTCAGCCAGCGACAGGGTTTCGTATGGCTACACCTTC
TRBV4-1,TRBJ1-1,.,.,CASSQEGAGQGMNTEAFF,TGCGCCAGCAGCCAAGAGGGGGCAGGTCAAGGCATGAACACTGAAGCTTTCTTT
TRBV29-1,TRBJ1-1,TRBD1,few,CSVGQAMNTEAFF,TGCAGCGTGGGACAGGCAATGAACACTGAAGCTTTCTTT
TRBV4-2,TRBJ2-2,.,.,CASSQYSTGELFF,TGTGCCAGCAGCCAATACTCAACCGGGGAGCTGTTTTTT
TRBV5-6,TRBJ2-1,.,many,CASSLLRGDEQFF,TGTGCCAGCAGCTTGTTAAGGGGAGATGAGCAGTTCTTC
TRBV9,TRBJ1-1,.,.,CASSVAPSITEAFF,TGTGCCAGCAGCGTAGCCCCCAGCATCACTGAAGCTTTCTTT